Detailed here is one T cell receptor (beta chain). Antigen: not known. This sample stems from a study of Ad26.COV2.S vaccination and SARS-CoV-2 variants. Study-level findings and limits: Overall T cell responses may have been underestimated by the analyses of TCR breadth and depth. Non-spike TCR breadth did not differ much between vaccine and placebo recipients.

The repertoire was sequenced with immunoSEQ multiplex PCR; TCRdb's copy has only in-frame clones and lacks some. The sample yields about 350,000 clones, about 88% seen once. Germline loops: CDR1 SGHRS, CDR2 YFSETQ. V dropped 4 bases and J dropped 5; count of bases not matched to a gene: 8. This CDR3 spans 15 amino acids. As to treatment: about 20 received Ad26.COV2.S at low or high dose, single or two shots; roughly five received placebo; per-sample allocation not given. After the first vaccine or placebo injection, samples were drawn on day 63. Boston hosted the donor, who was an adult aged 18-55 years. This vaccine is an Ad26 vector that expresses the Wuhan-strain SARS-CoV-2 spike.

The input for sequencing was peripheral blood, taken in a trial of Ad26.COV2.S vaccine versus placebo. The chain uses TRBV5-1 and TRBJ2-3; TRBD2 agrees at 9 bases. The receptor's source is a person between 18 and 65 years old who received the Ad26.COV2.S COVID-19 vaccine or a placebo. Here the CDR3 DNA reads TGCGCCAGCAGCATAATAGCGGGGGAACAAGATACGCAGTATTTT. Translation: CASSIIAGEQDTQYF. Full variable domain (remainder filled in from reference TRBV5-1 and TRBJ2-3): KAGVTQTPRYLIKTRGQQVTLSCSPISGHRSVSWYQQTPGQGLQFLFEYFSETQRNKGNFPGRFSGRQFSNSRSEMNVSTLELGDSALYLCASSIIAGEQDTQYFGPGTRLTVL.